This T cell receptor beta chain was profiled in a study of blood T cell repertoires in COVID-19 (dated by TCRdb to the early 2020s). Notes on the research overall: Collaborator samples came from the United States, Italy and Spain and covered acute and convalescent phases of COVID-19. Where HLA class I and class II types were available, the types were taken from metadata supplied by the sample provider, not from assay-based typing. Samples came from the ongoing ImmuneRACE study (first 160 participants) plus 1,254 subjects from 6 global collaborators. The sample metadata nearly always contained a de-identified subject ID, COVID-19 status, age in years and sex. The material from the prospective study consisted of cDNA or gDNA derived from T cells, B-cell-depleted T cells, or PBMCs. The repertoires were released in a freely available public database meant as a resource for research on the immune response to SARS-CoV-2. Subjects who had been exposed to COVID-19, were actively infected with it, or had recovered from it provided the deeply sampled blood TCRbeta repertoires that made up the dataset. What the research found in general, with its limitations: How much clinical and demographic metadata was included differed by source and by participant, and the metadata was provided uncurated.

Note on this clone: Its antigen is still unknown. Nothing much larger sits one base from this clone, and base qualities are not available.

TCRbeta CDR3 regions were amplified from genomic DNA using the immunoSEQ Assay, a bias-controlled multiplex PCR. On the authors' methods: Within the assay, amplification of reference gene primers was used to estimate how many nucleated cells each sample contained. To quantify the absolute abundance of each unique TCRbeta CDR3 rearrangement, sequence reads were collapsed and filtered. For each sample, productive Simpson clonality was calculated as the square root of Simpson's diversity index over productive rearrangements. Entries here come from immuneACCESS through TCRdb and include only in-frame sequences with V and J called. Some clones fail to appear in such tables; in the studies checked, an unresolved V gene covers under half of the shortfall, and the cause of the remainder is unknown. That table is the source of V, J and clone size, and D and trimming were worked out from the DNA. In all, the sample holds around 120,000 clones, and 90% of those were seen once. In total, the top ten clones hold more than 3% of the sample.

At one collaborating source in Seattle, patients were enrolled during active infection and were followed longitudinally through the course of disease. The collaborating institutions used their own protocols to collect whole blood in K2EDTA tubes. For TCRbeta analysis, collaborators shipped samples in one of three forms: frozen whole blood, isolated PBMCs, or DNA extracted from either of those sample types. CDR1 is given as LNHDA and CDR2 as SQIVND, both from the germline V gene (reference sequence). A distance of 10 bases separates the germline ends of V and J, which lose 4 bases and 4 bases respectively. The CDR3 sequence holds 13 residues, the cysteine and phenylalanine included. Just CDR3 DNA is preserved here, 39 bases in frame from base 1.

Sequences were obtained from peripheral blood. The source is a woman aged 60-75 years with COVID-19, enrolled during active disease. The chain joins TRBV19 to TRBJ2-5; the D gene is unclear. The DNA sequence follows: TGTGCCAGTAGTAGCAGGTTCGGAGAGACCCAGTACTTC. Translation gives CASSSRFGETQYF.